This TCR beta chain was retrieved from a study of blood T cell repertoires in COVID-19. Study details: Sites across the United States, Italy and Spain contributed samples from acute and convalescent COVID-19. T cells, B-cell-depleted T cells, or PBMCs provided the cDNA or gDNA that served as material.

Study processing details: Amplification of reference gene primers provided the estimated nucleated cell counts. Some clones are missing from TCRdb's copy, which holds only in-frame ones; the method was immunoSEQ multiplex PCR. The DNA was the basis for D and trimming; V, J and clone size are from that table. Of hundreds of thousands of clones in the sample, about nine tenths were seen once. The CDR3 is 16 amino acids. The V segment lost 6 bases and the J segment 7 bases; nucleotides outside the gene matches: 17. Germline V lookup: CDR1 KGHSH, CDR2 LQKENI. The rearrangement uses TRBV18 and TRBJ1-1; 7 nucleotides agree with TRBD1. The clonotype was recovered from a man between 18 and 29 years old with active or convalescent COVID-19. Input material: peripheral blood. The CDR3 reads CASSTTTGTASYEAFF. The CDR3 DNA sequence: TGTGCCAGCTCTACTACAACCGGGACAGCTAGTTATGAAGCTTTCTTT. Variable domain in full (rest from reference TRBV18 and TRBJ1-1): NAGVMQNPRHLVRRRGQEARLRCSPMKGHSHVYWYRQLPEEGLKFMVYLQKENIIDESGMPKERFSAEFPKEGPSILRIQQVVRGDSAAYFCASSTTTGTASYEAFFGQGTRLTVV.